The clone carrying this T cell receptor beta chain has a count of ten or more. Its antigen is unidentified. The sample is drawn from a study of blood T cells in healthy people across ages. Broader study findings: Changes in expanded clonotypes were possibly confounded, as the CMV status of donors was unknown.

Combining a sample-barcoded 5' primer with a J-beta primer mix, a second PCR ran for 7 to 11 cycles. Each CDR3 protein gets one entry after TCRdb re-called the 5' RACE reads with MiXCR. The sample includes some 1.1 million distinct CDR3 sequences, roughly two fifths of them seen just once. V shed 4 bases and J shed 0 bases, with 13 bases lying between them. The CDR3 totals 16 residues. Germline-derived CDR1 and CDR2 are LGHDT and YNNKEL (reference sequence). The source is a man between 18 and 35 years old in good health. The sample comprised blood. The chain recombines TRBV3-1 with TRBJ2-1; perhaps TRBD2 as D (5 bases). In nucleotides, the CDR3 is TGTGCCAGCAGCCGACCGCGGACTTCCTCCTACAATGAGCAGTTCTTC. Its translation is CASSRPRTSSYNEQFF.